These 11 T cell receptor beta chains came from one sample sequenced in a study of blood T cell repertoires in COVID-19. Produced via immunoSEQ multiplex PCR; TCRdb's table is partial and in-frame only. The table lists roughly 130,000 clones, roughly 90% of them singletons. Input material: peripheral blood. These receptors came from a man between 45 and 60 years old with active COVID-19.

V is TRBV24-1 and J is TRBJ1-1; D possibly corresponds to TRBD1 (6 bases). The CDR3 consists of 14 residues. With 4 bases removed from V and 1 base from J, the gap between germline ends came to 9 bases. From germline, CDR1 is KGHDR and CDR2 SFDVKD. CDR3 in DNA: TGTGCCACCAGTGACCTGGACAGGAACACTGAAGCTTTCTTT. It encodes CATSDLDRNTEAFF.

The chain links TRBV7-2 to TRBJ2-3, with TRBD2 matching over 8 bases. This CDR3 region has 15 residues. The V gene end was trimmed by 6 bases and the J gene end by 2 bases; junction bases not matched to a gene: 7. Per germline, CDR1 SGHTA and CDR2 FQGNSA. The CDR3 nucleotides read TGTGCCAGCAGTCTAAGGCGGGAGGCCACAGATACGCAGTATTTT. It yields the protein CASSLRREATDTQYF.

V usage is TRBV4-1 and J usage is TRBJ2-3, with TRBD2 as a possible D gene (5 bases). Looked up from germline, CDR1 is MGHRA and CDR2 is YSYEKL. Trimming pared 2 bases from V and 0 bases from J, leaving 9 bases between. The CDR3 has 15 amino acids. The chain's CDR3 is CASSQIGSSTDTQYF. The CDR3 DNA is TGCGCCAGCAGCCAAATAGGGAGTAGCACAGATACGCAGTATTTT.

The gene calls are TRBV5-5 and TRBJ1-1; D unclear. Germline V gene data show CDR1 as SGHKS and CDR2 as YYEKEE (reference sequence). V was clipped by 0 bases and J by 1 base, with 10 bases between them. This CDR3 region has 15 residues. This CDR3 is CASSLAVEGNTEAFF. CDR3 nucleotide sequence: TGTGCCAGCAGCTTGGCCGTGGAGGGGAACACTGAAGCTTTCTTT. The full variable domain, with the rest looked up from reference TRBV5-5 and TRBJ1-1, is DAGVTQSPTHLIKTRGQQVTLRCSPISGHKSVSWYQQVLGQGPQFIFQYYEKEERGRGNFPDRFSARQFPNYSSELNVNALLLGDSALYLCASSLAVEGNTEAFFGQGTRLTVV.

As regards this clone: Germline is not matched at one junction end, which may reflect a read error. The gene calls are TRBV5-1 and TRBJ2-3; 7 nucleotides line up with TRBD2. The CDR3 contains 16 residues. CDR1 is SGHRS and CDR2 is YFSETQ in the germline V gene. The CDR3 bases are TGCGTCAGCAGCTTAGGACTAGAAGCGTCCCCAGATACGCAGTATTTT. Protein sequence: CVSSLGLEASPDTQYF.

The chain combines TRBV28 with TRBJ2-7; tentatively, D is TRBD1 (5 bases). The CDR3 is 13 residues long. Deletions cut 2 bases from V and 0 bases from J, with 5 bases between. In germline, CDR1 is MDHEN, CDR2 SYDVKM. For the CDR3, the DNA is TGTGCCAGCAGTTTACAGGGCTCCTACGAGCAGTACGTC. Residues: CASSLQGSYEQYV.

The chain carries TRBV5-1 and TRBJ2-2, with 8 bases aligning to TRBD1. This CDR3 has 16 amino acids. The V gene's germline CDR1 is SGHRS and CDR2 YFSETQ. The junction had 11 bases not matched to a gene; V was cut back by 4 bases and J by 6 bases. Here the CDR3 reads CASSPPTGEVSGELFF. CDR3 nucleotide sequence: TGCGCCAGCAGCCCCCCGACAGGGGAGGTTTCCGGGGAGCTGTTTTTT.

The V call is TRBV5-1, the J call TRBJ2-1, with TRBD2 matching 12 bases. Germline CDR1 and CDR2: SGHRS and YFSETQ. The V segment lost 0 bases and the J segment 4 bases; nucleotides outside the gene matches: 5. The CDR3 spans 17 residues. CDR3 nucleotide sequence: TGCGCCAGCAGCTTGGGACTAGCGGGAGTATTGTACAATGAGCAGTTCTTC. Protein product: CASSLGLAGVLYNEQFF.

The J gene is TRBJ1-2, the V gene TRBV6-5; D perhaps matches TRBD1 (6 bases). This CDR3 is built from 15 residues. Trimming took off 2 bases at V and 2 bases at J, with 12 bases between the two ends. The germline CDR1 and CDR2 sequences are MNHEY and SVGAGI. As DNA, the CDR3 is TGTGCCAGCAGTTACCGCCGGACAGCCAACTATGGCTACACCTTC. Translated, it gives CASSYRRTANYGYTF.

The chain is built from TRBV19 and TRBJ2-3; a weak D match, TRBD2 (6 bases). Germline values: CDR1 LNHDA, CDR2 SQIVND (reference sequence). The CDR3 sequence is 16 residues long. V lost 1 base and J lost 2, with 13 bases in between. In DNA, the CDR3 is TGTGCCAGTAGTATAGTTTGGGGACTTTCCACAGATACGCAGTATTTT. This encodes CASSIVWGLSTDTQYF.

This clone has more than one count but fewer than ten. The same CDR3 is also encoded by other DNA sequences in this sample. The chain joins TRBV6-5 to TRBJ1-1; 11 bases fit TRBD1. CDR1 is MNHEY and CDR2 is SVGAGI in the germline V gene. This CDR3 has 14 residues. V shed 8 bases, J shed 2 bases, and the junction held 4 bases outside the gene matches. The CDR3 loop is CASRGQGGNTEAFF. CDR3 DNA sequence: TGTGCCAGCCGGGGACAGGGGGGAAACACTGAAGCTTTCTTT.